This TCR beta chain comes out of a study of T cells in Graves' hyperthyroidism and ophthalmopathy. Study-wide points: Most thyroid clonotypes expanded above 0.001 appeared in blood too.

Template material for amplifying TCR beta CDR3 regions consisted of RNA transcripts. Researchers ran a first-round RT-PCR on the TCR CDR3 using the HTBI primer set. TCRdb re-analysed the multiplex PCR reads in MiXCR, keeping a single row per CDR3 protein. The table includes 450,000 to 500,000 distinct CDR3 sequences, less than 25% detected once. V lost 3 bases and J lost 7, with 10 bases in between. Looked up from germline, CDR1 is MDHEN and CDR2 is SYDVKM. The CDR3 runs 12 residues. This clonotype was found a few times. Its antigen is still unknown. Sequenced sample: blood. V and J are TRBV28 and TRBJ2-7; D is unclear. This TCR was sampled from a woman in her 70s with Graves' ophthalmopathy. As DNA, the CDR3 is TGTGCCAGCAGTTTTACGGTGGGTGAGCAGTACTTC. Amino acids: CASSFTVGEQYF.